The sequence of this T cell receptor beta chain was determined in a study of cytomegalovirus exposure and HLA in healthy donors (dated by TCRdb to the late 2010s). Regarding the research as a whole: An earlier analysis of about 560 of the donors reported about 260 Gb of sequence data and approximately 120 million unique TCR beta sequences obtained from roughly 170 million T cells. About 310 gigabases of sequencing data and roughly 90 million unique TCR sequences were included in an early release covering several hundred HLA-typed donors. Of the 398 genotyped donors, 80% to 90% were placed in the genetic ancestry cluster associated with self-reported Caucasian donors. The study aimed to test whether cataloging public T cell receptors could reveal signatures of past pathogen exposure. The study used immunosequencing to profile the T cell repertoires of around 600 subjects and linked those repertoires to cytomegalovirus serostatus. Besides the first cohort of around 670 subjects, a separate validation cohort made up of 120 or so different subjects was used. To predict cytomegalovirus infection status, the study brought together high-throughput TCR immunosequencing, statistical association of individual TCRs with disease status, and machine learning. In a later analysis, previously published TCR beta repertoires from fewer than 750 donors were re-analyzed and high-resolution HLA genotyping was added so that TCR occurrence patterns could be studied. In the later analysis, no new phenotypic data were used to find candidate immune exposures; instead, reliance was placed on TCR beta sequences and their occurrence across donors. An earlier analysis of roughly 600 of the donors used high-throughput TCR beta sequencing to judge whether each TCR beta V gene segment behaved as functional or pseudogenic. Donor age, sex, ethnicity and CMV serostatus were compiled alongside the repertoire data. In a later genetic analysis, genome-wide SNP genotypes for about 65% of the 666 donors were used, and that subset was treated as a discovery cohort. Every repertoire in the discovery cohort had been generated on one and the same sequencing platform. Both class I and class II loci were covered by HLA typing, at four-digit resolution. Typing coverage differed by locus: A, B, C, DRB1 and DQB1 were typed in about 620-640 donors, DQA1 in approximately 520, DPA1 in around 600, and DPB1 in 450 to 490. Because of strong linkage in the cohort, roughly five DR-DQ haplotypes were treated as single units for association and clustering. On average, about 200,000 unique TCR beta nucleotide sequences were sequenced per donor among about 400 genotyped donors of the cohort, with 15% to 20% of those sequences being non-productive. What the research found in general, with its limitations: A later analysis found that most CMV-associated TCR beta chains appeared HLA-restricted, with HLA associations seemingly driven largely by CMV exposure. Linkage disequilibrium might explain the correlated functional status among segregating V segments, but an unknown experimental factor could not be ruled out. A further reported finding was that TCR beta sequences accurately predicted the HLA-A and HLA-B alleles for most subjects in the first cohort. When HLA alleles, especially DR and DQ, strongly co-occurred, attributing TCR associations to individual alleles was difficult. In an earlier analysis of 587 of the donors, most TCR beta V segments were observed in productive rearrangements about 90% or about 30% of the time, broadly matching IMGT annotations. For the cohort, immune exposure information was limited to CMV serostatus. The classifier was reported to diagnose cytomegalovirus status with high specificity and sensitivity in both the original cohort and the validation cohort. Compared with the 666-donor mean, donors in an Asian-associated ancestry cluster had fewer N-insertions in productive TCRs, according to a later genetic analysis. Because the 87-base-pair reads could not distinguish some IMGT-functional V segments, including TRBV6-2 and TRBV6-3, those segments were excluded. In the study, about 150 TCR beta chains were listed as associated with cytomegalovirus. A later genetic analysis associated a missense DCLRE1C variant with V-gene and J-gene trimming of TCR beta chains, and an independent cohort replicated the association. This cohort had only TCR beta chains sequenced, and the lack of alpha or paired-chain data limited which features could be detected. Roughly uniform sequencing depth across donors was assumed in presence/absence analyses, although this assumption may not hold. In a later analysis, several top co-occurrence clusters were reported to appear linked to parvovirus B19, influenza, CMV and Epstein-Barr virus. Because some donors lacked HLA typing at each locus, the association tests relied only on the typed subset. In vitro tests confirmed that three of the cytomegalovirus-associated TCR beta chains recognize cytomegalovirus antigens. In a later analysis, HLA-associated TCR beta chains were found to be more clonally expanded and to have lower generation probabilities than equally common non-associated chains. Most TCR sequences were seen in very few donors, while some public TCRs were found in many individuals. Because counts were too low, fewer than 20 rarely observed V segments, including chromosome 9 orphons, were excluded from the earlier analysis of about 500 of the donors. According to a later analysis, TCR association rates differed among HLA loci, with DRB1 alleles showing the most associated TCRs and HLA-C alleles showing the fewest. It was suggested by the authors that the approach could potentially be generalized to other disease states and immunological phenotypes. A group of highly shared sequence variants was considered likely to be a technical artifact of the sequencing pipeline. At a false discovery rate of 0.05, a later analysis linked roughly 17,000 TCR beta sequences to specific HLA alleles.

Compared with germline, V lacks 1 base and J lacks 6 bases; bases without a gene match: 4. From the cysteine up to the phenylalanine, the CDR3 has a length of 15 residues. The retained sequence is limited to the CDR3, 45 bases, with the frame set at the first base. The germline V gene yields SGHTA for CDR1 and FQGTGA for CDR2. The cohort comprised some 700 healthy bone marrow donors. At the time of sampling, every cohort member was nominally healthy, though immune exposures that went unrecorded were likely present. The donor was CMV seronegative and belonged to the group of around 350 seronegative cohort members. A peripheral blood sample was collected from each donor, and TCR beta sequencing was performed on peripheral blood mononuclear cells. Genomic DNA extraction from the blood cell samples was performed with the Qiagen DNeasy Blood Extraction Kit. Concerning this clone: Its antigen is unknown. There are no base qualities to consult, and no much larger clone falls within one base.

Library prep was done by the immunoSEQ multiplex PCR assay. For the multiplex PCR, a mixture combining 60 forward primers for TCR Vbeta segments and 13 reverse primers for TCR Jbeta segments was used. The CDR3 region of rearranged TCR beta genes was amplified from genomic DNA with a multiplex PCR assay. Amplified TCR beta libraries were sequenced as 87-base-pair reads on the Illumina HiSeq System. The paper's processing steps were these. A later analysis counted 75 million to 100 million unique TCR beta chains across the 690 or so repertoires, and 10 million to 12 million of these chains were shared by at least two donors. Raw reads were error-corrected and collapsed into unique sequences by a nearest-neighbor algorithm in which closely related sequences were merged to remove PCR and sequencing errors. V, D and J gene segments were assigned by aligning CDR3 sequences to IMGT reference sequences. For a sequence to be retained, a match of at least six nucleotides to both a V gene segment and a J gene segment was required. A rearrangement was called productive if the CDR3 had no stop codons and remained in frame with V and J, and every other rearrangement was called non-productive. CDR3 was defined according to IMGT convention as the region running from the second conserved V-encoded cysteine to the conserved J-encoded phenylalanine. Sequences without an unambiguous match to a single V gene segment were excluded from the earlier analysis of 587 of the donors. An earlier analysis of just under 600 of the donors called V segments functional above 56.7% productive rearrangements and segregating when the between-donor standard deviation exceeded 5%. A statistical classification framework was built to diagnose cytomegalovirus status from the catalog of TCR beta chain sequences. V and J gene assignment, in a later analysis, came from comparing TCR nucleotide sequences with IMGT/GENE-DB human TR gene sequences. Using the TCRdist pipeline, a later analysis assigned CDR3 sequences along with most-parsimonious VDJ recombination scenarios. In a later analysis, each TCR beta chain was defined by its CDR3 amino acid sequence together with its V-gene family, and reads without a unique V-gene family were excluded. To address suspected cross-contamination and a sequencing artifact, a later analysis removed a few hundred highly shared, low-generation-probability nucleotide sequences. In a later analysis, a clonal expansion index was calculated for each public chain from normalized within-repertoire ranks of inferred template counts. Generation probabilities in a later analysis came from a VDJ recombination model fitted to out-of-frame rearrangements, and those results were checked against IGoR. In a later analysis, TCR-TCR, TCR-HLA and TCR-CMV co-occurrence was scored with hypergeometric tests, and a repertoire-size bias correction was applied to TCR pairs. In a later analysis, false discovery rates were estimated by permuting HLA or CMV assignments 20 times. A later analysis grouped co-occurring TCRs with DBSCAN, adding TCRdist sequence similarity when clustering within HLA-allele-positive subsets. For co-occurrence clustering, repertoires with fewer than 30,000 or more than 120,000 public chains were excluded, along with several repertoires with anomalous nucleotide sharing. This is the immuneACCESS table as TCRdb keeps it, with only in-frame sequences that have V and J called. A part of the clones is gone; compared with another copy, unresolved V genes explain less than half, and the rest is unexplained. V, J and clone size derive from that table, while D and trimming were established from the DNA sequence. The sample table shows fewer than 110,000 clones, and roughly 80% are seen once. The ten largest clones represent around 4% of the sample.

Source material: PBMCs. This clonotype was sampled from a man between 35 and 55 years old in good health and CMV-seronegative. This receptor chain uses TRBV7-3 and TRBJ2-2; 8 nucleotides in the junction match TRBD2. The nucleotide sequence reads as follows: TGTGCCAGCAGCTTAATGGCGGGGGGTGCCGGGGAGCTGTTTTTT. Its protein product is CASSLMAGGAGELFF.